This entry is about one TCR beta chain. This sample was taken from a study of blood T cell repertoires in COVID-19. Assay: immunoSEQ multiplex PCR; the TCRdb copy retains only in-frame clones and omits some. The sample carries about 20,000 clones, 70% to 90% recorded once. The length of the CDR3 is 15 residues. Per germline, CDR1 ENHRY and CDR2 SYGVKD. V lost 3 bases, J lost 5 bases, and 16 bases lay in between. The receptor comes from a human donor in a cohort sampled during active COVID-19. The sequenced sample consisted of peripheral blood. The V and J genes are TRBV10-3 and TRBJ1-1; D might be TRBD1 (5 bases). The CDR3 coding sequence is TGTGCCATCAGTGACTCCGGGCGGACATTTACTGAAGCTTTCTTT. It is translated as CAISDSGRTFTEAFF.